The rows below give T cell receptor beta chains drawn from one sample of a study of identical twins. TCRdb reprocessed the 5' RACE reads with MiXCR, giving one entry per CDR3 protein. The data contain about 700,000 distinct CDR3 sequences, roughly 6% of them singletons. The sequencing input was naive T cells sorted from blood. All receptors derive from a man younger than 35 in good health. CDR3s include the opening cysteine and the closing phenylalanine or tryptophan. The D gene is left open where the match is weak. The size field is filled for only some rows; it gives once, few, many or a size class.

D gene: .; V gene: TRBV4-2; J gene: TRBJ2-1; clone size: many; CDR3 protein: CASSHALAGEQFF; CDR3 DNA: TGTGCCAGCAGCCATGCTCTAGCAGGTGAGCAGTTCTTC
D gene: TRBD2; V gene: TRBV11-1; J gene: TRBJ2-1; clone size: few; CDR3 protein: CASSLATPGLAEFYNEQFF; CDR3 DNA: TGTGCCAGCAGCTTAGCCACTCCGGGACTAGCGGAATTCTACAATGAGCAGTTCTTC
D gene: TRBD1; V gene: TRBV7-2; J gene: TRBJ2-7; clone size: many; CDR3 protein: CASSATGVGQYF; CDR3 DNA: TGTGCCAGCAGCGCGACAGGGGTTGGACAGTACTTC
D gene: TRBD2; V gene: TRBV5-5; J gene: TRBJ2-1; clone size: many; CDR3 protein: CASSPPTSGRNEQFF; CDR3 DNA: TGTGCCAGCAGCCCGCCGACTAGCGGGAGAAATGAGCAGTTCTTC
D gene: .; V gene: TRBV27; J gene: TRBJ2-3; clone size: few; CDR3 protein: CASRPYRDSITDTQYF; CDR3 DNA: TGTGCCAGCAGACCCTACAGGGATTCGATCACAGATACGCAGTATTTT
D gene: TRBD1; V gene: TRBV7-9; J gene: TRBJ1-2; clone size: .; CDR3 protein: CASSPWTGFDGYTF; CDR3 DNA: TGTGCCAGCAGCCCTTGGACAGGGTTTGATGGCTACACCTTC
D gene: TRBD1; V gene: TRBV20-1; J gene: TRBJ1-1; clone size: few; CDR3 protein: CSALRPPGQGGGTEAFF; CDR3 DNA: TGCAGTGCCCTAAGACCTCCGGGACAGGGCGGGGGCACTGAAGCTTTCTTT
D gene: .; V gene: TRBV29-1; J gene: TRBJ1-1; clone size: many; CDR3 protein: CSVSGTAGEAFF; CDR3 DNA: TGCAGCGTTTCCGGGACGGCCGGGGAAGCTTTCTTT
D gene: TRBD1; V gene: TRBV20-1; J gene: TRBJ2-7; clone size: .; CDR3 protein: CSTTGSSYEQYF; CDR3 DNA: TGCAGCACGACAGGGTCGTCCTACGAGCAGTACTTC
D gene: .; V gene: TRBV24-1; J gene: TRBJ2-1; clone size: few; CDR3 protein: CATSDLSGGANNEQFF; CDR3 DNA: TGTGCCACCAGTGATTTATCCGGGGGCGCGAACAATGAGCAGTTCTTC
D gene: .; V gene: TRBV19; J gene: TRBJ2-5; clone size: few; CDR3 protein: CASGGLRETQYF; CDR3 DNA: TGTGCCAGCGGAGGGCTTAGAGAGACCCAGTACTTC
D gene: TRBD2; V gene: TRBV10-2; J gene: TRBJ2-5; clone size: many; CDR3 protein: CASSESRGLAGSIGKETQYF; CDR3 DNA: TGCGCCAGCAGTGAGTCCCGCGGACTAGCGGGAAGCATCGGTAAAGAGACCCAGTACTTC
D gene: .; V gene: TRBV27; J gene: TRBJ1-5; clone size: many; CDR3 protein: CASSFRNQPQHF; CDR3 DNA: TGTGCCAGCAGCTTCAGAAATCAGCCCCAGCATTTT
D gene: TRBD1; V gene: TRBV19; J gene: TRBJ2-1; clone size: .; CDR3 protein: CASSIVLRDRDNEQFF; CDR3 DNA: TGTGCCAGTAGTATAGTCCTCCGGGACAGGGACAATGAGCAGTTCTTC
D gene: .; V gene: TRBV9; J gene: TRBJ2-7; clone size: many; CDR3 protein: CASSVGATGSYEQYF; CDR3 DNA: TGTGCCAGCAGCGTAGGGGCGACGGGCTCCTACGAGCAGTACTTC
D gene: .; V gene: TRBV29-1; J gene: TRBJ2-5; clone size: many; CDR3 protein: CSVEDRTQTQYF; CDR3 DNA: TGCAGCGTTGAAGATCGAACCCAGACCCAGTACTTC
D gene: TRBD1; V gene: TRBV30; J gene: TRBJ1-2; clone size: .; CDR3 protein: CAWRAGGETSGYTF; CDR3 DNA: TGTGCCTGGAGGGCAGGGGGCGAGACCTCTGGCTACACCTTC
D gene: TRBD2; V gene: TRBV20-1; J gene: TRBJ2-1; clone size: many; CDR3 protein: CSARDLGLAIYEQFF; CDR3 DNA: TGCAGTGCTAGAGATTTAGGACTAGCAATATATGAGCAGTTCTTC
D gene: .; V gene: TRBV29-1; J gene: TRBJ2-7; clone size: few; CDR3 protein: CSVEFSSGGGEQYF; CDR3 DNA: TGCAGCGTTGAATTTTCGTCGGGGGGCGGCGAGCAGTACTTC
D gene: TRBD1; V gene: TRBV27; J gene: TRBJ2-1; clone size: many; CDR3 protein: CASIRFPGQRANEQFF; CDR3 DNA: TGTGCCAGCATCCGATTCCCGGGACAGAGAGCCAATGAGCAGTTCTTC
D gene: .; V gene: TRBV10-3; J gene: TRBJ2-2; clone size: many; CDR3 protein: CAISVDVSGELFF; CDR3 DNA: TGTGCCATCAGTGTGGACGTCAGCGGGGAGCTGTTTTTT
D gene: TRBD2; V gene: TRBV15; J gene: TRBJ2-7; clone size: many; CDR3 protein: CATSRDRPASGINEQYF; CDR3 DNA: TGTGCCACCAGCAGAGATCGCCCGGCTAGCGGGATAAACGAGCAGTACTTC
D gene: TRBD2; V gene: TRBV4-3; J gene: TRBJ2-3; clone size: .; CDR3 protein: CASSQEGLAGEQDTQYF; CDR3 DNA: TGCGCCAGCAGCCAAGAGGGACTAGCGGGAGAACAAGATACGCAGTATTTT
D gene: .; V gene: TRBV2; J gene: TRBJ2-2; clone size: many; CDR3 protein: CASSEQNTGELFF; CDR3 DNA: TGTGCCAGCAGTGAACAGAACACCGGGGAGCTGTTTTTT
D gene: TRBD2; V gene: TRBV2; J gene: TRBJ2-7; clone size: .; CDR3 protein: CASSRGGGPKSYEQYF; CDR3 DNA: TGTGCCAGCAGTAGGGGCGGGGGACCGAAATCCTACGAGCAGTACTTC
D gene: .; V gene: TRBV12-3/TRBV12-4; J gene: TRBJ2-3; clone size: many; CDR3 protein: CASSSTGLSTDTQYF; CDR3 DNA: TGTGCCAGCAGTTCAACGGGACTGAGCACAGATACGCAGTATTTT
D gene: .; V gene: TRBV11-2; J gene: TRBJ2-1; clone size: many; CDR3 protein: CASRRISDEQFF; CDR3 DNA: TGTGCCAGCAGGAGAATCAGCGATGAGCAGTTCTTC
D gene: TRBD1; V gene: TRBV12-3/TRBV12-4; J gene: TRBJ2-1; clone size: many; CDR3 protein: CASSTGQISSYNEQFF; CDR3 DNA: TGTGCCAGCAGCACGGGACAGATTAGCTCCTACAATGAGCAGTTCTTC
D gene: TRBD2; V gene: TRBV4-3; J gene: TRBJ2-1; clone size: .; CDR3 protein: CASSQVGGRIYNEQFF; CDR3 DNA: TGCGCCAGCAGCCAAGTCGGCGGGAGGATCTACAATGAGCAGTTCTTC